This T cell receptor (beta chain) emerged from a study of Graves' ophthalmopathy and Graves' hyperthyroidism. At least ten counts were recorded for this clonotype. Amplifying from RNA transcripts, the study obtained TCR beta CDR3 regions. First-round RT-PCR employed HTBI primers, with a second-round multiplex PCR after it. MiXCR, applied by TCRdb to the multiplex PCR reads, yields one record per CDR3 protein. The top ten clones hold 2.5% to 3.5% of a sample with about 660,000 distinct CDR3 sequences, 35% to 45% of them seen once. Germline V gene sequence: CDR1 SGHDT, CDR2 YYEEEE. The CDR3 contains 13 residues. V was cut by 4 bases and J by 4 bases, with 11 bases left in between. Among the exclusions were patients with other autoimmune diseases, uncontrolled infections, pregnancy or lactation. Orbital computed tomography, thyroid ultrasound, TRAb, serum thyroxine and clinical symptoms formed the basis of diagnosis.

The clonotype originates from an adult man with Graves' ophthalmopathy. The sample taken for sequencing was peripheral blood. The rearrangement joins TRBV5-6 to TRBJ1-2; D is undetermined. The DNA of the CDR3 is TGTGCCAGCAGCCGCGGCTCAGTCTATGGCTACACCTTC. Translating gives CASSRGSVYGYTF. Looking up the rest from reference TRBV5-6 and TRBJ1-2 gives the full variable domain: DAGVTQSPTHLIKTRGQQVTLRCSPKSGHDTVSWYQQALGQGPQFIFQYYEEEERQRGNFPDRFSGHQFPNYSSELNVNALLLGDSALYLCASSRGSVYGYTFGSGTRLTVV.